The 25 T cell receptor beta chains in this list originate from one sample, sequenced in a study of human T cells and chemical hapten exposure. As for time point: patch test 1, 2 weeks after DPC sensitization. Treatment: therapeutic diphenylcyclopropenone sensitization with weekly scalp DPC. From the RACE reads, TCRdb called clonotypes with MiXCR, one entry per CDR3 protein. The sample has around 190,000 distinct CDR3 sequences, about a fifth seen once. The source was whole blood, collected in connection with sensitization to the hapten diphenylcyclopropenone (DPC). The receptors were sampled from a woman aged 45-65 years with alopecia areata. Some clones in this sample may be carry-over from other donors' samples.

The chain couples TRBV4-2 to TRBJ1-5; weak D call: TRBD1 (5 bases). Germline values: CDR1 LGHNA, CDR2 YNFKEQ. Trimming pared 2 bases from V and 6 bases from J, leaving 17 bases between. The CDR3 is 16 amino acids. DNA of the CDR3: TGTGCCAGCAGCCAATCCGGGGACCCAACGGGTCAGCCCCAGCATTTT. It yields the protein CASSQSGDPTGQPQHF.

V gene TRBV11-3 combines with J gene TRBJ1-4; 9 nucleotides match TRBD1. The length of the CDR3 is 16 residues. Looked up from germline, CDR1 is SGHNT and CDR2 is YENEEA. Trimming at V came to 2 bases and at J to 8 bases, leaving 9 bases not matched to a gene. CDR3 in DNA: TGTGCCAGCAGCTTACGCACGGGACAGGGTATCGAAAAACTGTTTTTT. This translates into CASSLRTGQGIEKLFF.

CDR3 sequence reads: CASSLGGTSNNEQFF. The DNA of the CDR3 is TGCGCCAGCAGCTTGGGCGGGACTAGCAACAATGAGCAGTTCTTC. V is TRBV5-1 and J is TRBJ2-1; 9 bases line up with TRBD2. J lost 5 bases, V lost 0 bases, and 3 bases had no gene match. The CDR3 contains 15 residues. Germline V gene lookup returns CDR1 SGHRS and CDR2 YFSETQ.

The rearrangement links TRBV20-1 to TRBJ2-3; no definite D call. Germline loops: CDR1 DFQATT, CDR2 SNEGSKA (reference sequence). The V end lost 8 bases, the J end lost 0 bases, and 18 bases lay between the germline ends. This CDR3 has 15 amino acids. As DNA, the CDR3 is TGCAGTACCAGAGACGTCAGCTCTAGCACAGATACGCAGTATTTT. Amino acid sequence: CSTRDVSSSTDTQYF.

This clonotype was observed a handful of times. The chain links TRBV27 to TRBJ2-3; no clear D gene. The CDR3 contains 12 residues. Germline V gene sequence: CDR1 MNHEY, CDR2 SMNVEV (reference sequence). The germline V and J ends were trimmed by 7 bases and 6 bases, with 11 bases remaining between them. CDR3 loop: CASTSYGDTQYF. DNA of the CDR3: TGTGCCAGCACGAGTTATGGTGATACGCAGTATTTT.

J is TRBJ2-5 and V is TRBV18, with 9 bases aligning to TRBD1. The junction had 7 bases not matched to a gene; V was cut back by 6 bases and J by 5 bases. CDR1 and CDR2 (germline): KGHSH, LQKENI. This CDR3 comprises 14 residues. CDR3 sequence (DNA): TGTGCCAGCTCGGCCGGGACAGGGTTTGAGACCCAGTACTTC. It translates to CASSAGTGFETQYF.

This clonotype showed up just a few times. The V gene is TRBV30, the J gene TRBJ2-2, with D possibly TRBD1 on 6 matching bases. CDR3 length: 14 residues. Germline CDR1 GTSNPN, CDR2 SVGIG (reference sequence). V was cut by 5 bases and J by 6 bases, with 16 bases left in between. The CDR3 reads CAWSQGMEAGELFF. CDR3 coding DNA: TGTGCCTGGTCCCAGGGGATGGAGGCCGGGGAGCTGTTTTTT.

The J gene is TRBJ2-5, the V gene TRBV7-3; 7 bases are shared with TRBD2. CDR3 length: 14 amino acids. Germline V gives CDR1 SGHTA, CDR2 FQGTGA. V dropped 0 bases and J dropped 6; count of bases not matched to a gene: 4. CDR3 DNA sequence: TGTGCCAGCAGCTTAACGCCGGGGGGAAAGACCCAGTACTTC. Protein: CASSLTPGGKTQYF.

The chain links TRBV20-1 to TRBJ2-1; 10 bases line up with TRBD2. The germline gives CDR1 DFQATT, CDR2 SNEGSKA (reference sequence). V was clipped by 8 bases and J by 8 bases; unmatched bases: 9. This CDR3 is 13 amino acids long. Written as DNA, the CDR3 is TGCAGTATGGCTAGCGGGAGAAGCGATGAGCAGTTCTTC. The encoded protein is CSMASGRSDEQFF.

The chain couples TRBV5-1 to TRBJ2-1; D might be TRBD2 (6 bases). The length of the CDR3 is 16 residues. Germline CDR1 is SGHRS and CDR2 is YFSETQ. Between the trimmed V and J ends, which lost 2 bases and 0 bases, there was a span of 12 bases. This chain's CDR3 is CASSLNRGDSYNEQFF. The CDR3 DNA follows: TGCGCCAGCAGCTTAAATCGCGGGGACTCCTACAATGAGCAGTTCTTC.

This clonotype was counted many times. The V call is TRBV29-1, the J call TRBJ2-1; 9 bases are shared with TRBD1. The CDR3 is 14 residues long. Germline assignment: CDR1 SQVTM and CDR2 ANQGSEA. V shed 7 bases and J 6 bases; nucleotides not matched to a gene: 10. Here the CDR3 reads CSAVGDRESNEQFF. CDR3 DNA: TGCAGCGCCGTCGGGGACAGGGAATCCAATGAGCAGTTCTTC.

This chain connects TRBV20-1 to TRBJ2-5, with 9 bases lining up with TRBD2. The V and J ends lost 2 bases and 2 bases, in that order; junction bases with no gene match: 6. Germline CDR1 and CDR2: DFQATT and SNEGSKA (reference sequence). The CDR3 consists of 15 residues. The CDR3 nucleotides read TGCAGTGCTAGATCGGCTAGCGGGGATCAAGAGACCCAGTACTTC. Encoded protein: CSARSASGDQETQYF.

This clonotype was counted between two and nine times. This rearrangement joins TRBV7-8 to TRBJ1-5; D remains unclear. The length of the CDR3 is 12 residues. Germline V gene lookup returns CDR1 SGHVS and CDR2 FQNEAQ. Trimming took off 4 bases at V and 7 bases at J, with 8 bases between the two ends. The CDR3: CASSSDRQPQHF. The CDR3 DNA sequence: TGTGCCAGCAGCTCGGACCGACAGCCCCAGCATTTT.

The gene calls are TRBV20-1 and TRBJ1-3; D call uncertain. Germline V gives CDR1 DFQATT, CDR2 SNEGSKA (reference sequence). This CDR3 spans 14 amino acids. With 0 bases removed from V and 0 bases from J, the gap between germline ends came to 6 bases. The CDR3 region is CSARDSNSGNTIYF. CDR3 DNA: TGCAGTGCTAGAGATAGCAACTCTGGAAACACCATATATTTT.

The rearrangement joins TRBV6-4 to TRBJ2-1; the D is unclear. V was shortened by 4 bases and J by 4 bases, with 11 bases between the two germline ends. The CDR3 is made up of 14 amino acids. Germline-derived CDR1 and CDR2 are MRHNA and SNTAGT. The CDR3 region has the DNA TGTGCCAGCAGTGCTGGGGTGGGATACAATGAGCAGTTCTTC. It specifies CASSAGVGYNEQFF.

This clonotype was observed a few times. The rearrangement links TRBV28 to TRBJ2-5; 9 bases agree with TRBD2. CDR1 and CDR2 (germline): MDHEN, SYDVKM. The trim removed 7 bases at V and 3 bases at J, leaving 3 bases unmatched. The CDR3 runs to 13 residues. CDR3 protein: CASTAGGEETQYF. CDR3 coding DNA: TGTGCCAGCACGGCGGGGGGGGAAGAGACCCAGTACTTC.

This chain links TRBV28 with TRBJ2-5; 10 nucleotides align to TRBD1. Looked up from germline, CDR1 is MDHEN and CDR2 is SYDVKM. V was clipped by 4 bases and J by 5 bases; unmatched bases: 10. The CDR3 has 16 amino acids. The CDR3 sequence is CASSSTGTGVVETQYF. Here the CDR3 DNA reads TGTGCCAGCAGTTCCACCGGGACAGGGGTCGTGGAGACCCAGTACTTC.

This clonotype came up a few times. The CDR3 coding sequence is TGTGCCAGCAGCGAAACTAGCGGGAGCAGTTACGAGCAGTACTTC. Protein: CASSETSGSSYEQYF. This rearrangement joins TRBV7-2 to TRBJ2-7, with TRBD2 matching 11 bases. The length of the CDR3 is 15 residues. The germline V gene encodes CDR1 SGHTA and CDR2 FQGNSA. V was pared by 5 bases and J by 4 bases, with 7 bases of the junction left unmatched.

The chain joins TRBV13 to TRBJ2-7; TRBD2 agrees at 8 bases. J was trimmed by 7 bases and V by 6 bases; bases with no gene match: 5. This CDR3 comprises 12 residues. Germline V gives CDR1 PRHDT, CDR2 FYEKMQ (reference sequence). CDR3 sequence (DNA): TGTGCCAGCAGTCCACGGGAGGGTGAGCAGTACTTC. Protein sequence: CASSPREGEQYF.

The rearrangement joins TRBV5-1 to TRBJ2-7; 8 bases are shared with TRBD1. V gave up 0 bases and J gave up 3 bases; unmatched junction bases: 2. CDR3 length: 14 residues. Per the germline V gene, CDR1 is SGHRS and CDR2 is YFSETQ. The CDR3, as DNA: TGCGCCAGCAGCTTGGTACAGGGGGACTACGAGCAGTACTTC. As protein: CASSLVQGDYEQYF.

This clonotype was seen more than once but under ten times. The chain employs TRBV20-1 and TRBJ2-1; 7 bases match TRBD2. Germline V lookup: CDR1 DFQATT, CDR2 SNEGSKA (reference sequence). The CDR3 length is 13 residues. The trim removed 6 bases at V and 3 bases at J, leaving 5 bases unmatched. The CDR3 DNA sequence: TGCAGTGCAGAGAGCGGGATCTACAATGAGCAGTTCTTC. It yields the protein CSAESGIYNEQFF.

The chain links TRBV2 to TRBJ1-1, with 7 nucleotides matching TRBD1. Trimming took 2 bases from V and 1 from J; bases not matched to a gene: 7. CDR1 SNHLY and CDR2 FYNNEI come from the germline V gene. This CDR3 is built from 16 residues. The CDR3 sequence: CASSERQGKTNTEAFF. In DNA form, the CDR3 reads TGTGCCAGCAGTGAAAGACAGGGAAAGACGAACACTGAAGCTTTCTTT.

There are many counts of this clonotype. The chain couples TRBV7-9 to TRBJ2-2; no clear D. Trimming removed 5 bases from V and 6 bases from J, with 10 bases in between. Germline CDR1 SEHNR, CDR2 FQNEAQ (reference sequence). The CDR3 consists of 13 residues. CDR3 in DNA: TGTGCCAGCAGCCCTATTGCCTCCGGGGAGCTGTTTTTT. This sequence encodes CASSPIASGELFF.

Only a few counts were recorded for this clonotype. The V gene is TRBV27, the J gene TRBJ2-2; 7 bases line up with TRBD2. The germline gives CDR1 MNHEY, CDR2 SMNVEV (reference sequence). The CDR3 is made up of 13 amino acids. V was pared by 6 bases and J by 6 bases, with 4 bases of the junction left unmatched. This CDR3 is CASRATSAGELFF. In DNA, the CDR3 is TGTGCCAGCAGGGCTACTAGCGCCGGGGAGCTGTTTTTT.

CDR3 nucleotide sequence: TGTGCCAGCAGCCCCGCCGACTACGAGACCCAGTACTTC. This gives the protein CASSPADYETQYF. The chain combines TRBV27 with TRBJ2-5; tentative D call: TRBD2 (5 bases). Germline CDR1 is MNHEY and CDR2 is SMNVEV (reference sequence). V gave up 6 bases and J gave up 5 bases, with 13 bases separating them. The CDR3 consists of 13 residues.